This TCR beta chain was profiled in a study of T cell repertoires in cytomegalovirus infection. Findings and limits, study-wide: What dominated the ex vivo response were HLA-C-restricted CMV-specific TCR beta clonotypes.

This clonotype came up a few times. What it recognizes is unknown. TCRdb ran MiXCR on the reads and lists one entry per CDR3 protein. This table has about 680,000 distinct CDR3 sequences, roughly 24% appearing once. CDR1 is SNHLY, CDR2 FYNNEI, per germline. Between the trimmed V and J ends, which lost 2 bases and 3 bases, there was a span of 13 bases. The CDR3 is 15 amino acids. Sequenced input: CD8+ T cells from PBMCs. This TCR derives from a human donor in good health (CMV status not recorded). Some clones in this sample may be carry-over from other donors' samples. This chain connects TRBV2 to TRBJ1-1, with D unclear. The CDR3 sequence is CASSERSRRYTEAFF. CDR3 in DNA: TGTGCCAGCAGTGAAAGGTCCAGAAGATACACTGAAGCTTTCTTT.